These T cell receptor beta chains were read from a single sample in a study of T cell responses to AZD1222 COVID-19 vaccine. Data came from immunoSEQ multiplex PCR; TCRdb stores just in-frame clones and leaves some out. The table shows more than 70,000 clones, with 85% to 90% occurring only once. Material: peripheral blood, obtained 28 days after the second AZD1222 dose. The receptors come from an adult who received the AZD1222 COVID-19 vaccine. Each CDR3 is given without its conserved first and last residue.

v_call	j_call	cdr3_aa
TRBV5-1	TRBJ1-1	ASSIVNGEAF
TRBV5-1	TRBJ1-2	ASSLGQGNGYT
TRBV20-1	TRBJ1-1	SARDLTEAF
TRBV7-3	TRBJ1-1	ASSLHSMNTEAF
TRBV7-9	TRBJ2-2	ASRGTGGETGELF
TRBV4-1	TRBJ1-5	ASSQGPGSGNQPQH
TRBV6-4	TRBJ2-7	ASSADGTSGGLTYEQY
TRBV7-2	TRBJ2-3	ASSLGPLGDTQY
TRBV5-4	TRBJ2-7	ASSLGTTSSYEQY
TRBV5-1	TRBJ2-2	ASSLAGLRGGTGELF
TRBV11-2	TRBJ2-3	ASSTGGERGDTQY
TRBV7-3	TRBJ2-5	ASSPSGGGETQY
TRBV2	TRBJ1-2	ASSSEGSHYGYT
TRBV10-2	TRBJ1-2	ASSDQGLYYGYT
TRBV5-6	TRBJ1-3	ASSLAEDRAKMGNTIY
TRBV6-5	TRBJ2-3	ASGTLSTDTQY
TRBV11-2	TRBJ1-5	ASSLDSVFRYQPQH
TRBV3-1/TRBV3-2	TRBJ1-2	ASSQEYRRGYT
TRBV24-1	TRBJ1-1	ATSDLGTGATEAF
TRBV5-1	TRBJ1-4	ASSPTLMGEKLF
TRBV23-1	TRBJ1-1	ASSQGAANTEAF
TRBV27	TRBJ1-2	ASSSYPFNYGYT
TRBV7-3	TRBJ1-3	ASSPDSGNTIY
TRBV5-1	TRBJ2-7	ASSFIPNEQY
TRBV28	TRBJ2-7	ASSLLVGEQY
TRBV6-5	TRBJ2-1	ASSSGQGVKQF
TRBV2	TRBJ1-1	ASRKNRNTEAF
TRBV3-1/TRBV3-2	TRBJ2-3	ASMVGDTQY
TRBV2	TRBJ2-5	ASSVKLPETQY
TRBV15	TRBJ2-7	ATSRGVESYEQY
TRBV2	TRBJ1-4	ASRGGFREKLF
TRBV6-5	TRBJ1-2	ASSRPEEGRGYT
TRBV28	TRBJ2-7	ASSSGGPYEQY
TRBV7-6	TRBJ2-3	ASSLALADTQY
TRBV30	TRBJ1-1	AWSVLETVTEAF
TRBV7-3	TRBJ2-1	ASSRGLANEQF
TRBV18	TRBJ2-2	ASSKGQGVTGELF
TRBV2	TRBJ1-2	ASSVVGGGYT
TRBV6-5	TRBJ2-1	ASSIQNTPYNEQF
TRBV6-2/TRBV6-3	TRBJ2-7	ASSYWGSPY
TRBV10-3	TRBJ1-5	ATGEGGNQPQH
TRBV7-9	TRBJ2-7	ASSPFELYKQY
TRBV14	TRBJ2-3	ASSQDLTPDTQY
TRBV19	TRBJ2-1	ASQERPNRGLNEQF
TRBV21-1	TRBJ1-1	ASSKRVSLFGDRVGRANTEAF
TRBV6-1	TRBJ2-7	ASSDGGSSYEQY
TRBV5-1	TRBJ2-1	ASRDGLSSYNEQF
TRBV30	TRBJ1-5	AWSVLLGGQPQH
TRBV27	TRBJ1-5	ASSLRGVSQPQH
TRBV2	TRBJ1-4	ASARGGFEEKLF
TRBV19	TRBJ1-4	ASTPGQLNEKLF
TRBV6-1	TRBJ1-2	ASSESLGAPNYGYT
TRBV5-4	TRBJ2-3	ASSSGGLRGADTQY
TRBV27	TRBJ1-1	ASSRSYQGWGTEAF
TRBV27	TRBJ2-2	ASRPGFGELF